The T cell receptor (beta chain) under discussion was sequenced for a study of Graves' ophthalmopathy and Graves' hyperthyroidism. The study amplified TCR beta CDR3 regions using RNA transcripts. First-round RT-PCR relied on HTBI primers, and a second-round multiplex PCR came next. TCRdb fed the multiplex PCR reads into MiXCR, producing one record per CDR3 protein. The sample has some 250,000 distinct CDR3 sequences; roughly 50% are singletons. This CDR3 comprises 15 residues. The V segment lost 3 bases and the J segment 4 bases; nucleotides outside the gene matches: 3. In germline, CDR1 is LNHDA, CDR2 SQIVND (reference sequence). Study-level findings and limits: Blood samples also showed most expanded thyroid clonotypes exceeding 0.001 frequency. Discrimination between ophthalmopathy and stable hyperthyroidism by a 13-signature model showed roughly 85% sensitivity and 70% to 82% specificity.

Remarks on this clonotype: Its antigen remains unknown.

V is TRBV19 and J is TRBJ2-2; 9 bases are shared with TRBD2. Sequenced: peripheral blood. The source is an adult man with Graves' ophthalmopathy. This CDR3 reads CASSIQTSGTGELFF. CDR3 nucleotide sequence: TGTGCCAGTAGTATTCAGACTAGCGGCACCGGGGAGCTGTTTTTT.